This TCR beta chain is drawn from a study of shared clonotypes between healthy human individuals. Study-wide results and caveats: Only a few donors were included, so the genetic and exposure-history diversity represented was limited.

As concerns this clone: Its antigen is unidentified.

The data were produced by immunoSEQ multiplex PCR, yet TCRdb's version contains in-frame clones alone and is incomplete. The data contain roughly 500,000 clones, around 75% of them singletons. The CDR3 extends over 16 amino acids. Per germline, CDR1 MDHEN and CDR2 SYDVKM. V dropped 5 bases and J dropped 4; count of bases not matched to a gene: 9. This TCR was recovered from a woman between 40 and 55 years old in good health. Some clones in this sample may be carry-over from other donors' samples. Sequenced input: PBMCs. This rearrangement joins TRBV28 to TRBJ2-7, with TRBD1 identical over 12 bases. Written as DNA, the CDR3 is TGTGCCAGCAGTCAGTACGGGACAGGGGGCACGTACGAGCAGTACTTC. Amino acid sequence: CASSQYGTGGTYEQYF.